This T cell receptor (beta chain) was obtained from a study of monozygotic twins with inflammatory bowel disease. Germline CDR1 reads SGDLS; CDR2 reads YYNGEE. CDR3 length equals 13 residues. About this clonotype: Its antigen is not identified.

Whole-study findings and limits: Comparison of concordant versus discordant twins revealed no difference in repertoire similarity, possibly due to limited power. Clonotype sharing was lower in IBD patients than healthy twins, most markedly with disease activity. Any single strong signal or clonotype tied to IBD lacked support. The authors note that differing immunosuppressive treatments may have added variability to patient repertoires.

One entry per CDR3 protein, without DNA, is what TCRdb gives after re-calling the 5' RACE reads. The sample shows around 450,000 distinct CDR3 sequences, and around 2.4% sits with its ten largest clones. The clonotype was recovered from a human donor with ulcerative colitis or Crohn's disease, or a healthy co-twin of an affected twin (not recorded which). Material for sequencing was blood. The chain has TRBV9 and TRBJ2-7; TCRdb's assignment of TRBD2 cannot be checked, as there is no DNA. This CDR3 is CASSSTTSREQYF. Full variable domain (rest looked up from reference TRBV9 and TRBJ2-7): DSGVTQTPKHLITATGQRVTLRCSPRSGDLSVYWYQQSLDQGLQFLIQYYNGEERAKGNILERFSAQQFPDLHSELNLSSLELGDSALYFCASSSTTSREQYFGPGTRLTVT.